This TCR beta chain was sequenced for a study of metastatic and nonmetastatic thyroid tumors. This clone is labeled as medium-sized. Thyroid surgery took place with no prior treatment in any patient. V gave up 2 bases and J gave up 0 bases, with 14 bases separating them. This CDR3 is built from 16 residues. The germline V gene has CDR1 MNHEY and CDR2 SMNVEV (reference sequence). TCRdb re-analyzed the PCR reads through MiXCR. The sample records some 28,000 clones, about 25% being singletons. The sequencing input was blood. This sequence was found in a female donor with papillary thyroid cancer or a benign thyroid nodule (not recorded which). Some clones in this sample may be carry-over from other donors' samples. The rearrangement uses TRBV27 and TRBJ2-7; the D call may be TRBD1 or TRBD2 (5 bases each). In DNA form, the CDR3 reads TGTGCCAGCAGTTTAGATCGGGACGCGAGCTCCTACGAGCAGTACTTC. Amino acid sequence: CASSLDRDASSYEQYF.